This T cell receptor (beta chain) was found in a study of cytomegalovirus exposure and HLA in healthy donors. Looked up from germline, CDR1 is SGHNT and CDR2 is YYREEE (reference sequence). The CDR3 has 13 residues. V dropped 2 bases and J dropped 0 bases, with 6 bases sitting between them. 60 Vbeta and 13 Jbeta primers were used in PCR. Clones were sequenced by immunoSEQ multiplex PCR, and TCRdb holds only the in-frame ones, with some missing. The sample lists about 160,000 clones, around 67% seen once, with 1.5% to 2% in the top ten. The chain recombines TRBV5-4 with TRBJ2-7; a possible D gene is TRBD1 (5 bases). Specimen: PBMCs. The sequence was obtained from a woman under 30 in good health and CMV-seronegative. The CDR3 region has the DNA TGTGCCAGCAGCTTTCAGGGCTCCTACGAGCAGTACTTC. Translating gives CASSFQGSYEQYF.